This T cell receptor (beta chain) came from a study of neurological immune-mediated disorders. General study findings and limits: There were no CDR3 amino acid sequences shared by expanded clones across subjects, a result suggesting private repertoires in all groups.

This clonotype was seen ten or more times. The antigen is not known. Each TCR transcript was tagged with a 10-nucleotide random UMI during 5'RACE. Sequencing runs each generated in excess of 160 million TCR-beta sequences derived from 15-18 subjects. MiXCR was run by TCRdb on the 5' RACE reads, yielding one entry per CDR3 protein. The data contain under 35,000 distinct CDR3 sequences, about 1.6% of them seen just once; the ten biggest clones take up nearly 9.5%. This TCR came from a woman aged 25 to 45 with multiple sclerosis. The material sequenced was PBMCs.

The CDR3 sequence: CASSPSSGDYNEQFF. CDR3 DNA sequence: TGTGCCAGCAGCCCCTCTAGCGGGGACTACAATGAGCAGTTCTTC. The V call is TRBV7-2, the J call TRBJ2-1, with 9 bases matching TRBD2. This CDR3 is built from 15 residues. Trimming cost V 5 bases and J 3 bases; bases outside gene matches: 5. Germline V gene data show CDR1 as SGHTA and CDR2 as FQGNSA.